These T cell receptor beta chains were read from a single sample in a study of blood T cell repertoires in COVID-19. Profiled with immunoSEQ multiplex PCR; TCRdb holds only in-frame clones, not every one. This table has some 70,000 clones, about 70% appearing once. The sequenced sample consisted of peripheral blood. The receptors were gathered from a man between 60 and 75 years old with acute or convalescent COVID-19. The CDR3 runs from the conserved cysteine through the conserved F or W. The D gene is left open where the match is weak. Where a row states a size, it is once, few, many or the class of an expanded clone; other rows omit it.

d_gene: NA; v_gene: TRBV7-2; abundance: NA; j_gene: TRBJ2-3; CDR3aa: CASSLAGADTDTQYF; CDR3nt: TGTGCCAGCAGCTTAGCGGGAGCCGACACAGATACGCAGTATTTT
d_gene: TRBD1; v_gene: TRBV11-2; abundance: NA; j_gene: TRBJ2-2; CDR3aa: CASSDSGQGAAGELFF; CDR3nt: TGTGCCAGCAGCGATAGCGGACAGGGGGCCGCAGGGGAGCTGTTTTTT
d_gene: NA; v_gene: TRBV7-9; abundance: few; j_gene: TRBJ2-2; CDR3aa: CASSFNRVLSGELFF; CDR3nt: TGTGCCAGCAGCTTCAACAGGGTTTTGAGCGGGGAGCTGTTTTTT
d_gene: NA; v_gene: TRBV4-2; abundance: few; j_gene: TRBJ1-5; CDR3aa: CASSQERQANQPQHF; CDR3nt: TGTGCCAGCAGCCAAGAACGACAGGCTAATCAGCCCCAGCATTTT
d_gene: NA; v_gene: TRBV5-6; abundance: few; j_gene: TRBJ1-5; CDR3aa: CASSLGTLGNQPQHF; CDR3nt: TGTGCCAGCAGCTTGGGGACTCTCGGGAATCAGCCCCAGCATTTT
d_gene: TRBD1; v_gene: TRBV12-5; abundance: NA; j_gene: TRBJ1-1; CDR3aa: CASGSSTGTGGAFGMNTEAFF; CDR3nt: TGTGCTAGTGGTTCTTCAACCGGGACAGGGGGCGCGTTCGGGATGAACACTGAAGCTTTCTTT
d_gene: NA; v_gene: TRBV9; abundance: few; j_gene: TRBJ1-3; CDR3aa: CASSAAVSGNTIYF; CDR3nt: TGTGCCAGCAGCGCCGCAGTCTCTGGAAACACCATATATTTT
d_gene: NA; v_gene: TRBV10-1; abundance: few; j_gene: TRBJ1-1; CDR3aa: CASSESGQGGTEAFF; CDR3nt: TGCGCCAGCAGTGAGTCTGGGCAGGGAGGGACTGAAGCTTTCTTT
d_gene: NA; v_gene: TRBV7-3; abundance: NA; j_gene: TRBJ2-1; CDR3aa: CASSPLASVNNEQFF; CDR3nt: TGTGCCAGCAGCCCCTTGGCCAGCGTCAACAATGAGCAGTTCTTC
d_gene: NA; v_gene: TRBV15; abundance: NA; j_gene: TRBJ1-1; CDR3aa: CATSSNRWNTEAFF; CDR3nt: TGTGCCACCAGCAGTAACAGGTGGAACACTGAAGCTTTCTTT
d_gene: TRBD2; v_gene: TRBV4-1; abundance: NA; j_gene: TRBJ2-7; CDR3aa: CASSQDDRVGREQYF; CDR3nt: TGCGCCAGCAGCCAAGATGACCGGGTCGGGAGGGAGCAGTACTTC
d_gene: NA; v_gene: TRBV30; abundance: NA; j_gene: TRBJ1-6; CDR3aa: CAWKGQGMESSYNSPLHF; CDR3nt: TGTGCCTGGAAGGGTCAGGGAATGGAAAGCTCCTATAATTCACCCCTCCACTTT
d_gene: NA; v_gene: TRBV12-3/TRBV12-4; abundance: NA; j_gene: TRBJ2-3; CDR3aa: CASSFRAADTQYF; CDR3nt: TGTGCCAGCAGTTTCCGTGCGGCGGATACGCAGTATTTT
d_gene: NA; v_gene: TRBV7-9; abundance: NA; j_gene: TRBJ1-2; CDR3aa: CASSLDYHGYTF; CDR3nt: TGTGCCAGCAGCTTAGACTACCATGGCTACACCTTC
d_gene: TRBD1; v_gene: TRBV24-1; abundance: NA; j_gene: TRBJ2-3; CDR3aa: CATSDFRGQGDTDTQYF; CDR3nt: TGTGCCACCAGTGATTTTAGGGGACAGGGGGACACAGATACGCAGTATTTT
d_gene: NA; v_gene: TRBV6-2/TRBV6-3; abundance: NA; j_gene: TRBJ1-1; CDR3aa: CASSYWRGAATEAFF; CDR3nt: TGTGCCAGCAGTTACTGGCGGGGGGCTGCCACTGAAGCTTTCTTT
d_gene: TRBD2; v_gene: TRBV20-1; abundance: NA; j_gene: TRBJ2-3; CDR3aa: CSASTGLVIGRTDTQYF; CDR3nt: TGCAGTGCTAGTACGGGACTAGTAATTGGGCGCACAGATACGCAGTATTTT
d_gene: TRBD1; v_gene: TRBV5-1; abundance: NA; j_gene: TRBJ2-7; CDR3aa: CASALTGGRYEQYF; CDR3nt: TGCGCCAGCGCCTTAACAGGGGGCCGCTACGAGCAGTACTTC
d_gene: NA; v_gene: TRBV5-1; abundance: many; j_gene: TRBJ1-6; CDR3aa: CASSPDPGNPNSPLHF; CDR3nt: TGCGCCAGCAGCCCGGACCCAGGGAACCCTAATTCACCCCTCCACTTT
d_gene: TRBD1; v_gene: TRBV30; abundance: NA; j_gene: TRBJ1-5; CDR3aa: CAWSRTGRNNQPQHF; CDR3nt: TGTGCCTGGAGTCGGACAGGGAGGAACAATCAGCCCCAGCATTTT
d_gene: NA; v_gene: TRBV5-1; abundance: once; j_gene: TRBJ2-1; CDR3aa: CASSVEGAYNEQFF; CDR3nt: TGCGCCAGCAGCGTCGAGGGGGCCTACAATGAGCAGTTCTTC
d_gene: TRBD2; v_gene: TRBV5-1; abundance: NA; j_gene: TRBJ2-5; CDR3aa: CASSLYVSGGNEYQETQYF; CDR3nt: TGCGCCAGCAGCTTGTACGTAAGCGGGGGGAACGAGTACCAAGAGACCCAGTACTTC
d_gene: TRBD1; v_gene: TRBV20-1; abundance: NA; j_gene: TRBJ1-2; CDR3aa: CSASGDRGIGYTF; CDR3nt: TGCAGTGCTAGTGGGGACAGGGGGATCGGCTACACCTTC
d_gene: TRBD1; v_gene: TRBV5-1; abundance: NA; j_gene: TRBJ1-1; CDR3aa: CASSLTIGTENTEAFF; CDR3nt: TGCGCCAGCAGCTTGACGATCGGGACAGAGAACACTGAAGCTTTCTTT